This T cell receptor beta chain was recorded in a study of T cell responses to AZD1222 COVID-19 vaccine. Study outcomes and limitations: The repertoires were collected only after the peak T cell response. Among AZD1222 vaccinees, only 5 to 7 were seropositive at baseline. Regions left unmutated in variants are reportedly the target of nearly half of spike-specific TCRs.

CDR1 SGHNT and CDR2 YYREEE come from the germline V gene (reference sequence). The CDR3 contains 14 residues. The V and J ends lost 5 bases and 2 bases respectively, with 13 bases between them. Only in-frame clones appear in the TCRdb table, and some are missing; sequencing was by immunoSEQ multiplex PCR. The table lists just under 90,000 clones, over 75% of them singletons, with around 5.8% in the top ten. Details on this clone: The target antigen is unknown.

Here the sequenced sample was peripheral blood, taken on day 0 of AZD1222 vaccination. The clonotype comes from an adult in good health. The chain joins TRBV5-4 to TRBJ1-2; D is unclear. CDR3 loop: CASRTRSFNYGYTF. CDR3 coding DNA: TGTGCCAGCAGGACCAGGAGCTTCAACTATGGCTACACCTTC.